A selection of T cell receptor beta chains follows, all from one sample in a study of CD8+CD57+ T cells in acquired aplastic anemia. MiXCR, run by TCRdb on the reads, gives a single entry per CDR3 protein. The table includes just over 400,000 distinct CDR3 sequences, around 72% detected once. Sequences were obtained from sorted CD4+, CD8+, or CD8+CD57+ T cells (not recorded which) from PBMCs. Receptors originate from a human donor in good health, serving as a control. The CDR3 runs from the conserved cysteine through the conserved F or W. A D gene is named only where the DNA matches it firmly. Clone size is shown for a subset of rows, as once, few, many or a class of expanded clone.

D | J | V | size | CDR3 | DNA
- | TRBJ1-2 | TRBV7-2 | - | CASGADHDGYNF | TGTGCCAGCGGCGCCGACCACGATGGCTACAACTTC
TRBD1 | TRBJ1-2 | TRBV2 | many | CASSEPSGQGDGGYTF | TGTGCCAGCAGTGAACCCTCCGGACAGGGGGATGGTGGCTACACCTTC
TRBD2 | TRBJ2-1 | TRBV9 | - | CASSHALAGVSEQFF | TGTGCCAGCAGCCATGCCCTAGCGGGAGTTAGTGAGCAGTTCTTC
- | TRBJ1-4 | TRBV12-3/TRBV12-4 | many | CASSLRADSPNEKLFF | TGTGCCAGCAGTTTGAGGGCGGACAGTCCTAATGAAAAACTGTTTTTT
TRBD2 | TRBJ2-7 | TRBV19 | few | CASSTGTSGTQQYF | TGTGCCAGTAGTACTGGGACTAGCGGGACCCAGCAGTACTTC
- | TRBJ2-7 | TRBV15 | once | CATSRDLDSWTYEQYF | TGTGCCACCAGCAGAGATCTGGACAGCTGGACCTACGAGCAGTACTTC
TRBD1 | TRBJ1-5 | TRBV9 | - | CASSGRTGRGQPQHF | TGTGCCAGCAGCGGGAGGACAGGGAGGGGGCAGCCCCAGCATTTT
- | TRBJ1-1 | TRBV5-1 | many | CASSLDYKNTEAFF | TGCGCCAGCAGCTTGGATTACAAGAACACTGAAGCTTTCTTT
- | TRBJ1-1 | TRBV10-2 | once | CASSERVGYEAFF | TGTGCCAGCAGTGAAAGGGTGGGCTACGAAGCGTTCTTT
TRBD1 | TRBJ1-2 | TRBV3-1 | - | CASSQGTGTGGYTF | TGTGCCAGCAGCCAAGGGACAGGGACCGGTGGCTACACCTTC
- | TRBJ2-1 | TRBV6-5 | - | CATTGTRIGEQFF | TGTGCCACCACTGGAACTAGAATAGGTGAGCAGTTCTTC
- | TRBJ1-2 | TRBV19 | - | CASRTTGPYGYTF | TGTGCCAGTAGGACAACAGGACCTTATGGCTACACCTTC
TRBD1 | TRBJ1-1 | TRBV29-1 | few | CSGGQLNTEAFF | TGCAGCGGGGGACAGCTGAACACTGAAGCTTTCTTT
TRBD2 | TRBJ2-5 | TRBV11-3 | - | CASSYPSGGAETQYF | TGTGCCAGCAGCTATCCTAGCGGGGGGGCGGAGACCCAGTACTTC
- | TRBJ2-7 | TRBV6-2/TRBV6-3 | many | CASSNTVNSYEQYF | TGTGCCAGCAGTAACACGGTAAACTCCTACGAGCAGTACTTC
TRBD1 | TRBJ2-1 | TRBV18 | - | CASSPGQGGYNEQFF | TGTGCCAGCTCACCTGGACAGGGGGGCTACAATGAGCAGTTCTTC
- | TRBJ2-7 | TRBV5-4 | - | CATSDPREGGEQYF | TGTGCCACCAGTGATCCCCGAGAAGGCGGCGAGCAGTACTTC
TRBD2 | TRBJ2-5 | TRBV7-2 | - | CASSYGGGEQPQHYF | TGTGCCAGCAGCTACGGGGGAGGGGAACAGCCCCAGCATTACTTC
- | TRBJ1-2 | TRBV12-3/TRBV12-4 | - | CASSLQGGLYGYTF | TGTGCCAGCAGTTTACAGGGTGGACTCTATGGCTACACCTTC
TRBD2 | TRBJ2-3 | TRBV10-3 | - | CAISDLSGGSSTDTQYF | TGTGCCATCAGTGACCTAAGCGGGGGGTCTAGCACAGATACGCAGTATTTT
- | TRBJ1-2 | TRBV7-2 | - | CASSPPAEVYGYTF | TGTGCCAGCAGCCCCCCCGCAGAAGTCTATGGCTACACCTTC
- | TRBJ1-4 | TRBV20-1 | many | CSAIGGETNEKLFF | TGCAGTGCTATCGGGGGGGAGACTAATGAAAAACTGTTTTTT
TRBD2 | TRBJ2-5 | TRBV9 | - | CASSALAGARETQYF | TGTGCCAGCAGCGCACTAGCGGGGGCGCGAGAGACCCAGTACTTC
- | TRBJ1-2 | TRBV19 | - | CASSIGYNYGYTF | TGTGCCAGTAGTATAGGGTACAACTATGGCTACACCTTC
- | TRBJ2-5 | TRBV15 | - | CASSPPRQGGKQETQHF | TGTGCCAGCAGCCCTCCCCGCCAGGGGGGGAAACAAGAGACCCAGCACTTC
- | TRBJ2-5 | TRBV7-2 | - | CASSPPGARHVGPYF | TGTGCCAGCAGCCCGCCAGGGGCTCGGCACGTCGGGCCATACTTC
TRBD2 | TRBJ2-5 | TRBV20-1 | - | CSARALAGVQQETQYF | TGCAGTGCTAGAGCCCTAGCGGGGGTCCAACAAGAGACCCAGTACTTC
TRBD2 | TRBJ2-5 | TRBV7-9 | few | CASRQTSGDQETQYF | TGTGCCAGCAGACAGACTAGCGGGGATCAAGAGACCCAGTACTTC
- | TRBJ1-5 | TRBV20-1 | many | CSANRVDQPQHF | TGCAGTGCTAACAGGGTCGATCAGCCCCAGCATTTT
- | TRBJ1-2 | TRBV5-4 | - | CASSLAPRGYTFGSF | -
- | TRBJ2-1 | TRBV19 | many | CASSIDRGYNEQFF | TGTGCCAGTAGTATAGATCGAGGGTACAATGAGCAGTTCTTC
- | TRBJ1-1 | TRBV19 | - | CASSPVVQGTEAFF | TGTGCCAGTAGTCCTGTCGTACAGGGCACTGAAGCTTTCTTT
- | TRBJ2-6 | TRBV7-8 | - | CASSLRTPNVLTF | TGTGCCAGCAGCTTACGAACGCCCAACGTCCTGACTTTC
TRBD2 | TRBJ2-5 | TRBV4-1 | - | CASSQDRLASETQYF | TGCGCCAGCAGCCAAGATCGACTAGCGAGCGAGACTCAGTACTTC
TRBD2 | TRBJ2-5 | TRBV24-1 | - | CASSDSRGDHDAQYF | TGTGCCAGCAGTGATTCCCGGGGGGACCACGACGCCCAGTACTTC
TRBD1 | TRBJ1-2 | TRBV6-5 | - | CASSRRTGDHNYGYTF | TGTGCCAGCAGTCGGCGAACAGGGGATCATAACTATGGCTACACCTTC